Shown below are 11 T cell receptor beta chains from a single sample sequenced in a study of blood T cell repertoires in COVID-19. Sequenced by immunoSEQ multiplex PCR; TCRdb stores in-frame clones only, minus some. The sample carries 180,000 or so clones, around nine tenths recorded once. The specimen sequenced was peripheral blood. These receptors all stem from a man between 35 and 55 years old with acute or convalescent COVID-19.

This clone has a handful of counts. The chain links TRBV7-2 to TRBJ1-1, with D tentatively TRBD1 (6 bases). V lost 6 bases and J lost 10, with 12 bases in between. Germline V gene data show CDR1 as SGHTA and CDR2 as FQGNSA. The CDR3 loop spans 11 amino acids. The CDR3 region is CASRTGTTAFF. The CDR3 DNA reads TGTGCCAGCAGGACCGGGACAACAGCTTTCTTT.

The CDR3 bases are TGCGCCAGCGGATTGAGGACAGGGACTAAGTACTTC. This gives the protein CASGLRTGTKYF. This chain connects TRBV5-1 to TRBJ2-7; a possible D gene is TRBD1 (8 bases). With 7 bases removed from V and 11 bases from J, the gap between germline ends came to 19 bases. The germline gives CDR1 SGHRS, CDR2 YFSETQ. The CDR3 spans 12 residues.

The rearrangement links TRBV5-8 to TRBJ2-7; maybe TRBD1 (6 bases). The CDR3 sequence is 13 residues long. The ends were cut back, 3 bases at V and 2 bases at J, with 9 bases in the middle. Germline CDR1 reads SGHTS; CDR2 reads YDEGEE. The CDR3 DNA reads TGTGCCAGCAGCTCGGACAGAGCCTACGAGCAGTACTTC. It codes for CASSSDRAYEQYF.

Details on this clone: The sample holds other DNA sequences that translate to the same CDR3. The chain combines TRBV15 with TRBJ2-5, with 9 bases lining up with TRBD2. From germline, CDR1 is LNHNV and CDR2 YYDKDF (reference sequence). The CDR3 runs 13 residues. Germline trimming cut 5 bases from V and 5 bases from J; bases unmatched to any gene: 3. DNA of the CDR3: TGTGCCACCAGCGCGGGGGGGCGGGAGACCCAGTACTTC. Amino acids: CATSAGGRETQYF. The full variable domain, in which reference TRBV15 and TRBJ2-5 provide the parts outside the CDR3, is DAMVIQNPRYQVTQFGKPVTLSCSQTLNHNVMYWYQQKSSQAPKLLFHYYDKDFNNEADTPDNFQSRRPNTSFCFLDIRSPGLGDTAMYLCATSAGGRETQYFGPGTRLLVL.

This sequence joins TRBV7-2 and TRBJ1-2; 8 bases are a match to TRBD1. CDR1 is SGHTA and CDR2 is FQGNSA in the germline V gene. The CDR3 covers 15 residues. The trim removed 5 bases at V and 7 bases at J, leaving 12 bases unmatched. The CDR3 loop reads CASSEYPGQVLGYTF. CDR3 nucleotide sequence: TGTGCCAGCAGCGAGTACCCGGGACAGGTCCTTGGCTACACCTTC.

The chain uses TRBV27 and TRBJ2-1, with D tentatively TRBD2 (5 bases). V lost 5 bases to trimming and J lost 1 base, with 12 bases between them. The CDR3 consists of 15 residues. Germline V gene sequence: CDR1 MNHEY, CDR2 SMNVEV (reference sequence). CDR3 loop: CASSPEAGSYNEQFF. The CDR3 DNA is TGTGCCAGCAGTCCGGAGGCAGGATCCTACAATGAGCAGTTCTTC.

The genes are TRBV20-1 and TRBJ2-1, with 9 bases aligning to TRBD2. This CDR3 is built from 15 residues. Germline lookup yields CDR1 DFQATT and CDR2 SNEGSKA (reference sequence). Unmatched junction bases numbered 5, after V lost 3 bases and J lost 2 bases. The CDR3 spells CSASRAGGPYNEQFF. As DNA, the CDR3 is TGCAGTGCTAGTAGGGCGGGGGGGCCCTACAATGAGCAGTTCTTC.

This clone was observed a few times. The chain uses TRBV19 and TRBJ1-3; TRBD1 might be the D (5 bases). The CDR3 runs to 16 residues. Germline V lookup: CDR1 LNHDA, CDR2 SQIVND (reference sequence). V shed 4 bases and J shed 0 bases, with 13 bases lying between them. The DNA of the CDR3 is TGTGCCAGTAGTACCTACCGCGACAGCTCTGGAAACACCATATATTTT. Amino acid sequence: CASSTYRDSSGNTIYF. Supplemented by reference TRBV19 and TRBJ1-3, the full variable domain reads DGGITQSPKYLFRKEGQNVTLSCEQNLNHDAMYWYRQDPGQGLRLIYYSQIVNDFQKGDIAEGYSVSREKKESFPLTVTSAQKNPTAFYLCASSTYRDSSGNTIYFGEGSWLTVV.

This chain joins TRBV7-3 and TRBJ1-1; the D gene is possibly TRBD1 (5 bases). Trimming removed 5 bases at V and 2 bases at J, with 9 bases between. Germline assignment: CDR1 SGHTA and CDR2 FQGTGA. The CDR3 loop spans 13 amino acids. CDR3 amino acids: CASSVTGNTEAFF. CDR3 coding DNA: TGTGCCAGCAGCGTTACAGGAAACACTGAAGCTTTCTTT.

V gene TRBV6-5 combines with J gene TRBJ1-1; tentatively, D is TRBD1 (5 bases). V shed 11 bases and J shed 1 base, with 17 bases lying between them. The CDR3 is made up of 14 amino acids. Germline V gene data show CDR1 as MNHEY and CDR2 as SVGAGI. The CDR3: CASSRSGRNTEAFF. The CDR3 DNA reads TGTGCCTCAAGTCGGTCAGGGCGGAACACTGAAGCTTTCTTT.

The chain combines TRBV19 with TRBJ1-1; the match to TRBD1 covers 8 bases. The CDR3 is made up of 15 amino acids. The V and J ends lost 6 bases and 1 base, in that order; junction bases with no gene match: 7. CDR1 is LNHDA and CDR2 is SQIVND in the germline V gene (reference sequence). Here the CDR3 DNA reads TGTGCCAGTAGCCCTACAGGGGGTGCGAACACTGAAGCTTTCTTT. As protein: CASSPTGGANTEAFF.